This T cell receptor beta chain was sequenced for a study of blood T cell repertoires in COVID-19. Sequenced by immunoSEQ multiplex PCR; TCRdb stores in-frame clones only, minus some. The sample contains approximately 500,000 clones, roughly nine tenths of which appear only once. Sequenced: peripheral blood. This TCR derives from a woman aged 50 to 65 with COVID-19, enrolled during active disease.

The CDR3 sequence is CASSPRGRTHEAFF. CDR3 DNA sequence: TGTGCCAGCAGCCCCCGTGGGAGGACCCATGAAGCTTTCTTT. The chain recombines TRBV3-1 (or the pseudogene TRBV3-2) with TRBJ1-1; D remains ambiguous. The length of the CDR3 is 14 residues. Germline V gene lookup returns CDR1 LGHDT and CDR2 YNNKEL (reference sequence). V was trimmed by 4 bases and J by 7 bases, leaving 16 bases between them.